What follows are 23 T cell receptor beta chains derived from one specimen sequenced in a study of T-cell reconstitution after alpha-beta-depleted transplantation in children. As it was prepared, the TCRbeta library received unique molecular identifiers. TCRdb independently ran MiXCR on the PCR reads; one entry per CDR3 protein. The sample includes about 440,000 distinct CDR3 sequences, 43% of them seen just once. This specimen was PBMCs, taken before TCRalphabeta/CD19-depleted stem cell transplant. The receptors were sampled from a girl aged 2 to 9 with aplastic anemia, due to receive a stem cell transplant.

This sequence joins TRBV20-1 and TRBJ2-3; 9 bases map to TRBD2. This CDR3 has 12 amino acids. CDR1 and CDR2 from the germline V gene are DFQATT and SNEGSKA (reference sequence). V gave up 8 bases and J gave up 6 bases; unmatched junction bases: 6. The CDR3 loop is CSRTSDSDTQYF. CDR3 sequence (DNA): TGCAGTAGGACTAGCGACAGCGATACGCAGTATTTT.

This clonotype was observed a few times. The chain joins TRBV5-1 to TRBJ2-1; D may be TRBD2 (6 bases). Per the germline V gene, CDR1 is SGHRS and CDR2 is YFSETQ. V gave up 2 bases and J gave up 4 bases, with 19 bases separating them. The length of the CDR3 is 17 residues. The CDR3 DNA reads as TGCGCCAGCAGCTTAGGGGACGAAGGGACTCTATACAATGAGCAGTTCTTC. Translated, it gives CASSLGDEGTLYNEQFF.

The chain employs TRBV11-3 and TRBJ1-1; D uncertain. Germline CDR1 is SGHNT and CDR2 is YENEEA. V was shortened by 4 bases and J by 1 base, with 7 bases between the two germline ends. CDR3 length equals 13 residues. The CDR3 protein is CASSYERNTEAFF. The DNA for the CDR3 is TGTGCCAGCAGCTATGAGAGGAACACTGAAGCTTTCTTT.

This clonotype was found a few times. The DNA for the CDR3 is TGTGCCAGCAGTCCACGAGGCAGGGCGAACACTGAAGCTTTCTTT. It is translated as CASSPRGRANTEAFF. This chain joins TRBV28 and TRBJ1-1; maybe TRBD1 (5 bases). Per the germline V gene, CDR1 is MDHEN and CDR2 is SYDVKM. There are 15 residues in the CDR3. Trimming pared 5 bases from V and 1 base from J, leaving 14 bases between.

The rearrangement uses TRBV20-1 and TRBJ2-7; 11 bases fit TRBD2. This CDR3 region has 15 residues. The junction had 6 bases not matched to a gene; V was cut back by 0 bases and J by 5 bases. Germline V gene lookup returns CDR1 DFQATT and CDR2 SNEGSKA (reference sequence). CDR3 sequence (DNA): TGCAGTGCTAGAGATCGGGCTAGCGGGAGGAACGAGCAGTACTTC. As protein: CSARDRASGRNEQYF.

V is TRBV20-1 and J is TRBJ2-3, with TRBD1 identical over 8 bases. Trimming took 6 bases from V and 6 from J; bases not matched to a gene: 8. The CDR3 consists of 13 residues. Germline V gene sequence: CDR1 DFQATT, CDR2 SNEGSKA (reference sequence). The CDR3 loop is CSAYDRGRDTQYF. DNA for the CDR3: TGCAGTGCGTACGACAGGGGCAGGGATACGCAGTATTTT.

The rearrangement joins TRBV4-2 to TRBJ1-6; D not certain. Germline lookup yields CDR1 LGHNA and CDR2 YNFKEQ. Trimming pared 4 bases from V and 11 bases from J, leaving 12 bases between. The CDR3 has 13 amino acids. The CDR3 nucleotides read TGTGCCAGCAGCCGGAGCGGGGAGACACCCCTCCACTTT. Amino acids: CASSRSGETPLHF.

The chain joins TRBV28 to TRBJ1-5; D unclear. Germline values: CDR1 MDHEN, CDR2 SYDVKM. V was pared by 8 bases and J by 6 bases, with 17 bases between. This CDR3 has 14 residues. CDR3 amino acids: CASAHGPRGQPQHF. The CDR3 DNA is TGTGCCAGCGCCCACGGGCCACGGGGTCAGCCCCAGCATTTT.

This clonotype was seen many times. This chain connects TRBV5-1 to TRBJ2-3, with D tentatively TRBD2 (5 bases). Germline V gene sequence: CDR1 SGHRS, CDR2 YFSETQ. This CDR3 region has 14 residues. Trimming pared 4 bases from V and 0 bases from J, leaving 9 bases between. The CDR3 reads CASSTWTSTDTQYF. CDR3 DNA: TGCGCCAGCAGCACCTGGACTAGCACAGATACGCAGTATTTT.

The J gene is TRBJ1-6, the V gene TRBV15; no clear D gene. The CDR3 has 14 residues. The ends were cut back, 0 bases at V and 11 bases at J, with 11 bases in the middle. Germline CDR1 reads LNHNV; CDR2 reads YYDKDF (reference sequence). The CDR3 bases are TGTGCCACCAGCAGAGATCGTATTGGTACACCCCTCCACTTT. This translates into CATSRDRIGTPLHF.

V is TRBV29-1 and J is TRBJ2-3; D perhaps matches TRBD1 (6 bases). Germline CDR1 is SQVTM and CDR2 is ANQGSEA. V dropped 4 bases and J dropped 0 bases, with 8 bases sitting between them. The CDR3 runs 13 residues. The CDR3 sequence is CSVAQGSTDTQYF. In DNA, the CDR3 is TGCAGCGTTGCTCAGGGGAGCACAGATACGCAGTATTTT.

This chain joins TRBV5-1 and TRBJ1-6; unclear D gene. The CDR3 totals 14 residues. Germline CDR1 SGHRS, CDR2 YFSETQ. The V gene lost 4 bases and the J gene lost 19 bases, with 24 bases spanning the gap. CDR3 residues: CASSQAGRPGTIHF. CDR3 coding DNA: TGCGCCAGCAGCCAGGCGGGCAGACCGGGCACCATTCACTTT.

This clonotype was seen repeatedly, ten times or more. This chain joins TRBV20-1 and TRBJ1-2, with a tentative D call TRBD1 (6 bases). Germline V gene lookup returns CDR1 DFQATT and CDR2 SNEGSKA (reference sequence). The V and J ends lost 0 bases and 8 bases respectively, with 13 bases between them. This CDR3 is 13 amino acids long. Here the CDR3 reads CSARDEQGLGYTF. CDR3 DNA: TGCAGTGCTAGAGACGAACAGGGATTAGGCTACACCTTC.

The V and J genes are TRBV4-2 and TRBJ2-4; D possibly corresponds to TRBD2 (6 bases). CDR3 size: 17 residues. V was cut by 1 base and J by 1 base, with 14 bases left in between. Germline V gene sequence: CDR1 LGHNA, CDR2 YNFKEQ. In DNA form, the CDR3 reads TGTGCCAGCAGCCAAGCTACCGGGAGTGCGGCCAAAAACATTCAGTACTTC. Amino acids: CASSQATGSAAKNIQYF.

This chain joins TRBV5-1 and TRBJ2-7, with D possibly being TRBD1 (5 bases). The CDR3 runs 15 residues. Germline loops: CDR1 SGHRS, CDR2 YFSETQ. V was cut by 0 bases and J by 0 bases, with 10 bases left in between. The CDR3 DNA sequence: TGCGCCAGCAGCTTGGAGGGCAGGGCCTCCTACGAGCAGTACTTC. Translated: CASSLEGRASYEQYF.

This clonotype came up many times. The rearrangement joins TRBV5-5 to TRBJ2-7; D gene ambiguous. This CDR3 comprises 16 residues. Germline-derived CDR1 and CDR2 are SGHKS and YYEKEE (reference sequence). The V end was cut by 2 bases, the J end by 3 bases, with 18 bases between. CDR3 amino acids: CASSFPGFSADYEQYF. CDR3 bases: TGTGCCAGCAGCTTTCCGGGTTTCTCGGCGGACTACGAGCAGTACTTC.

This clonotype was picked up a small number of times. This chain joins TRBV6-5 and TRBJ2-3, with D possibly TRBD2 on 6 matching bases. V dropped 0 bases and J dropped 2 bases, with 15 bases sitting between them. CDR1 and CDR2 from the germline V gene are MNHEY and SVGAGI. The CDR3 covers 17 residues. CDR3 loop: CASSYSRGSGDTDTQYF. The CDR3 nucleotides are TGTGCCAGCAGTTACTCCCGAGGATCGGGAGACACAGATACGCAGTATTTT.

In its sample, this clonotype was seen a few times. The chain links TRBV25-1 to TRBJ2-3; 8 bases match TRBD1. J lost 2 bases, V lost 6 bases, and 7 bases had no gene match. The CDR3 sequence is 15 residues long. Looked up from germline, CDR1 is MGHDK and CDR2 is SYGVNS. The CDR3 DNA follows: TGTGCCAGCAGCCCCGGGACAGGACTCACAGATACGCAGTATTTT. Protein product: CASSPGTGLTDTQYF. Full variable domain (remainder filled in from reference TRBV25-1 and TRBJ2-3): EADIYQTPRYLVIGTGKKITLECSQTMGHDKMYWYQQDPGMELHLIHYSYGVNSTEKGDLSSESTVSRIRTEHFPLTLESARPSHTSQYLCASSPGTGLTDTQYFGPGTRLTVL.

This clonotype was counted at least ten times. The chain carries TRBV14 and TRBJ2-1, with no clear D. Per germline, CDR1 SGHDN and CDR2 FVKESK. The CDR3 is 13 residues long. V was clipped by 2 bases and J by 6 bases, with 8 bases between them. In nucleotides, the CDR3 is TGTGCCAGCAGCCAATCTAGGCTCAATGAGCAGTTCTTC. This gives the protein CASSQSRLNEQFF.

This chain connects TRBV6-2 or TRBV6-3 to TRBJ2-2; D unclear. Trimming took 2 bases from V and 4 from J, leaving 5 bases between them. Germline V gives CDR1 MNHEY, CDR2 SVGEGT. The CDR3 runs to 13 residues. CDR3 region: CASSYQVTGELFF. The DNA for the CDR3 is TGTGCCAGCAGTTACCAGGTCACCGGGGAGCTGTTTTTT.

The J gene is TRBJ1-4, the V gene TRBV20-1; the D is unclear. V shed 3 bases and J shed 7 bases, with 9 bases lying between them. Germline loops: CDR1 DFQATT, CDR2 SNEGSKA (reference sequence). This CDR3 has 12 amino acids. In nucleotides, the CDR3 is TGCAGTGCTAGGATCCGAGGTGAAAAACTGTTTTTT. Protein sequence: CSARIRGEKLFF.

The chain links TRBV20-1 to TRBJ2-3, with 7 bases identical to TRBD1. CDR1 is DFQATT and CDR2 is SNEGSKA in the germline V gene (reference sequence). Trimming removed 5 bases from V and 1 base from J; junction bases left unmatched: 6. The CDR3 totals 14 residues. The CDR3 sequence: CSAPTGQGTDTQYF. CDR3 coding DNA: TGCAGTGCTCCCACCGGACAGGGCACAGATACGCAGTATTTT.

V and J are TRBV29-1 and TRBJ2-5, with a weak D call TRBD2 (6 bases). CDR3 length: 14 amino acids. Germline V lookup: CDR1 SQVTM, CDR2 ANQGSEA. V shed 4 bases and J shed 2 bases, with 14 bases lying between them. The DNA for the CDR3 is TGCAGCGTTGCCGGGACGGGGGAACAAGAGACCCAGTACTTC. As protein: CSVAGTGEQETQYF. Together with reference TRBV29-1 and TRBJ2-5, the CDR3 gives the full variable domain: SAVISQKPSRDICQRGTSLTIQCQVDSQVTMMFWYRQQPGQSLTLIATANQGSEATYESGFVIDKFPISRPNLTFSTLTVSNMSPEDSSIYLCSVAGTGEQETQYFGPGTRLLVL.